Below, 2 T cell receptor beta chains from the same sample are listed, as sequenced in a study of blood T cells in healthy people across ages. Next came a second PCR, run for about 6 to 11 cycles, which used a sample-barcoded 5' primer along with a J-beta primer mix. TCRdb processed the 5' RACE reads anew with MiXCR; each CDR3 protein has one entry. The data hold 950,000 to 1,200,000 distinct CDR3 sequences, with 30% to 40% observed a single time. The sequencing sample was made of blood. Receptor source: a man aged 18 to 29 in good health.

V and J are TRBV20-1 and TRBJ1-1, with TRBD1 identical over 10 bases. Per germline, CDR1 DFQATT and CDR2 SNEGSKA (reference sequence). Trimming removed 1 base from V and 3 bases from J; junction bases left unmatched: 5. There are 15 residues in the CDR3. CDR3: CSARVPGQGHTEAFF. DNA for the CDR3: TGCAGTGCTAGAGTTCCGGGACAGGGGCACACTGAAGCTTTCTTT.

J is TRBJ1-2 and V is TRBV4-1; 7 bases agree with TRBD1. Trimming cost V 4 bases and J 4 bases; bases outside gene matches: 9. The CDR3 runs 15 residues. Germline V lookup: CDR1 MGHRA, CDR2 YSYEKL. The CDR3 is CASSPPGQRVYGYTF. In DNA, the CDR3 is TGCGCCAGCAGCCCACCGGGACAGCGCGTCTATGGCTACACCTTC.